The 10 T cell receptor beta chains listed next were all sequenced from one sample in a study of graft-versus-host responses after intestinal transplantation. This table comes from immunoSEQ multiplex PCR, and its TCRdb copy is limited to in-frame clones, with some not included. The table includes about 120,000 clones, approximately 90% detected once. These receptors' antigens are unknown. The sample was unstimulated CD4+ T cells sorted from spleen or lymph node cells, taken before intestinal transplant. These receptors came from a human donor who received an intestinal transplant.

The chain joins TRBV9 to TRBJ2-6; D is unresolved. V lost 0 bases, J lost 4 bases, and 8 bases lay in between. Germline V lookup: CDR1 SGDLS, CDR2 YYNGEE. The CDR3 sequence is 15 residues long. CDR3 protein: CASSVASRGANVLTF. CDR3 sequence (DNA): TGTGCCAGCAGCGTAGCCTCGAGGGGGGCCAACGTCCTGACTTTC.

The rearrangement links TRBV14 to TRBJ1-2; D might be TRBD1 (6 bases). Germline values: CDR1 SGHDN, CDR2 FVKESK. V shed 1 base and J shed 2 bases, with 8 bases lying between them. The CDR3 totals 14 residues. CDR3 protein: CASSQVGANYGYTF. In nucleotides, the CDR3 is TGTGCCAGCAGCCAAGTGGGGGCCAACTATGGCTACACCTTC.

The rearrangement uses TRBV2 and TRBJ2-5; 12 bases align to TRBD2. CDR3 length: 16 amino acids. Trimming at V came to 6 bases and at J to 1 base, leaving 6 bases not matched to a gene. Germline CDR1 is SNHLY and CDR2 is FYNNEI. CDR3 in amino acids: CASRRTSGGSQETQYF. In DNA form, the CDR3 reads TGTGCCAGCAGGAGAACTAGCGGGGGGTCCCAAGAGACCCAGTACTTC.

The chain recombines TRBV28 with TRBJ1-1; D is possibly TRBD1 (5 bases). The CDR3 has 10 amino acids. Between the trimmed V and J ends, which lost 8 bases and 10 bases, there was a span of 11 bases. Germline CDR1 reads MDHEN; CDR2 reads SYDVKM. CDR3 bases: TGTGCCAGCTTCTCTAGGGGAGCTTTCTTT. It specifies CASFSRGAFF.

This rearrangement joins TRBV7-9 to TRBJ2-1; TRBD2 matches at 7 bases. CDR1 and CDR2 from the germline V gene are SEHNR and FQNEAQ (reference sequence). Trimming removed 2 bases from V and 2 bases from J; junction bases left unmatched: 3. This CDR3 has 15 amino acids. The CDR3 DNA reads TGTGCCAGCAGCTTAAAACTAGCGACCTACAATGAGCAGTTCTTC. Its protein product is CASSLKLATYNEQFF.

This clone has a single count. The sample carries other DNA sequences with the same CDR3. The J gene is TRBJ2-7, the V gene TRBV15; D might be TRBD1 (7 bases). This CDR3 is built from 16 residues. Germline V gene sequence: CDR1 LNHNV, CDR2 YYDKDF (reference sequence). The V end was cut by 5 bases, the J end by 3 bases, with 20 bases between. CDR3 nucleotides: TGTGCCACCAGCCGAATGGCAGGGGGGCGCGTCTACGAGCAGTACTTC. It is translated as CATSRMAGGRVYEQYF.

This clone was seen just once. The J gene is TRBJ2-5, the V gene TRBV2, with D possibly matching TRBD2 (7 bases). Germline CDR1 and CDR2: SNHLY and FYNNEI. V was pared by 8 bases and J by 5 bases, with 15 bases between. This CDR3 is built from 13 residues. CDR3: CASGGAVLETQYF. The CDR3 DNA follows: TGTGCCAGCGGGGGGGCCGTGTTGGAGACCCAGTACTTC. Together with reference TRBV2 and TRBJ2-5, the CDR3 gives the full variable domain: EPEVTQTPSHQVTQMGQEVILRCVPISNHLYFYWYRQILGQKVEFLVSFYNNEISEKSEIFDDQFSVERPDGSNFTLKIRSTKLEDSAMYFCASGGAVLETQYFGPGTRLLVL.

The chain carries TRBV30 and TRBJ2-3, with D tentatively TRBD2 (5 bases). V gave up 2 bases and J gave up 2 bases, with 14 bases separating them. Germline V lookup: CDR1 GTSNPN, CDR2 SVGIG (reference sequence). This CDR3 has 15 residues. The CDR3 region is CAWSTVNGVTDTQYF. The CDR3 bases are TGTGCCTGGAGTACCGTTAACGGGGTCACAGATACGCAGTATTTT.

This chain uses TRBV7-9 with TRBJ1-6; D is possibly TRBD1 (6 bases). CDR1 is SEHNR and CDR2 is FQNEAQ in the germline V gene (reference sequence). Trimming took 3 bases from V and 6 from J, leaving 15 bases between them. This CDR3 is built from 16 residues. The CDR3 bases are TGTGCCAGCAGCTTTTCCGACAGGACGCCTAATTCACCCCTCCACTTT. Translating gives CASSFSDRTPNSPLHF.

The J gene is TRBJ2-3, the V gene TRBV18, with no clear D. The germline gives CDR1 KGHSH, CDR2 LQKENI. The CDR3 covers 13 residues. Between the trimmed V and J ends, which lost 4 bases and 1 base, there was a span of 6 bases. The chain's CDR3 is CASSRQGTDTQYF. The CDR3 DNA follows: TGTGCCAGCTCACGCCAGGGCACAGATACGCAGTATTTT.